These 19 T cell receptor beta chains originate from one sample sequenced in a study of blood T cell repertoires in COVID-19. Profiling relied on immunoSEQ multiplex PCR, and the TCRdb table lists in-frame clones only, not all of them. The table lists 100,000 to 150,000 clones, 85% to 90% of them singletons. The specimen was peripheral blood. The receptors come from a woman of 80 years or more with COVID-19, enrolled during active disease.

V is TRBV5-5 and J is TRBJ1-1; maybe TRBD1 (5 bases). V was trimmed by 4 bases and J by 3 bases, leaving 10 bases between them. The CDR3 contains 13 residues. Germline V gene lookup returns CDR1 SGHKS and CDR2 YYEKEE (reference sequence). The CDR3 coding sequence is TGTGCCAGCAGCACAGGACCGGACACTGAAGCTTTCTTT. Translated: CASSTGPDTEAFF.

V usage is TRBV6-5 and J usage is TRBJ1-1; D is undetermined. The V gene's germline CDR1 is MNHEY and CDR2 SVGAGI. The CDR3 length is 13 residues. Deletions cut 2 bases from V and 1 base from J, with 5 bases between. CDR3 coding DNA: TGTGCCAGCAGTTACGCGGGGAACACTGAAGCTTTCTTT. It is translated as CASSYAGNTEAFF.

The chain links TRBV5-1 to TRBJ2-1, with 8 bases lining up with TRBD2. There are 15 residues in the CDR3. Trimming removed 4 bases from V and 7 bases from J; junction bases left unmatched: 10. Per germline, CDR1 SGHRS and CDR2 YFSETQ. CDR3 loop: CASSPKAGDVNEQFF. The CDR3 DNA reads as TGCGCCAGCAGCCCCAAAGCGGGAGACGTGAATGAGCAGTTCTTC.

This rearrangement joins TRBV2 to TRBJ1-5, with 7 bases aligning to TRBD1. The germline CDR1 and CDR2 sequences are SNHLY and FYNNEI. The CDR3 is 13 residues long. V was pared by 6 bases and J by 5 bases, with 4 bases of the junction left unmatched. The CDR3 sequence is CASRGQLDQPQHF. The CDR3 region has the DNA TGTGCCAGCAGGGGACAGCTCGATCAGCCCCAGCATTTT.

The CDR3: CASRKTFTSGKETQYF. CDR3 DNA: TGTGCCAGCAGAAAAACTTTTACAAGCGGGAAGGAGACCCAGTACTTC. The chain employs TRBV27 and TRBJ2-5, with TRBD2 matching 7 bases. The CDR3 totals 16 residues. Germline V lookup: CDR1 MNHEY, CDR2 SMNVEV (reference sequence). The V gene end was trimmed by 6 bases and the J gene end by 5 bases; junction bases not matched to a gene: 15.

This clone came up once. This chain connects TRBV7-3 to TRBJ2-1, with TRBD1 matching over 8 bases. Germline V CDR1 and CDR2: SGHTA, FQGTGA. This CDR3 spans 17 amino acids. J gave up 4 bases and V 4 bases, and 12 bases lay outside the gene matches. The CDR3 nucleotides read TGTGCCAGCAGCTCACAACAGAAAGGACAGGGTTACAATGAGCAGTTCTTC. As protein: CASSSQQKGQGYNEQFF.

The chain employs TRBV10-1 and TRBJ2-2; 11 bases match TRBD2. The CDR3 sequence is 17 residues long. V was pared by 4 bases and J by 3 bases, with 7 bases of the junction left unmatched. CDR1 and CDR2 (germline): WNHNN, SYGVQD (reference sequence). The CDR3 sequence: CASSAGLADSYTGELFF. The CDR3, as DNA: TGCGCCAGCAGTGCGGGACTAGCGGATAGTTACACCGGGGAGCTGTTTTTT.

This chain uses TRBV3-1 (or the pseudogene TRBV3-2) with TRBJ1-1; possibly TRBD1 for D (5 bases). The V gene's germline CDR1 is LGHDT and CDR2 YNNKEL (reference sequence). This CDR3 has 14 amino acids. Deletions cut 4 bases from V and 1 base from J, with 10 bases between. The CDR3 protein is CASSPGWENTEAFF. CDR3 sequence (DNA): TGTGCCAGCAGCCCAGGGTGGGAGAACACTGAAGCTTTCTTT.

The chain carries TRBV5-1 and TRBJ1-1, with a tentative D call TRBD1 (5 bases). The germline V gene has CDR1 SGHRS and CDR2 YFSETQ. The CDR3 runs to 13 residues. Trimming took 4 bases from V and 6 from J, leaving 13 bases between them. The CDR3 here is CASSARVAAEAFF. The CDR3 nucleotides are TGCGCCAGCAGCGCCAGGGTTGCGGCTGAAGCTTTCTTT.

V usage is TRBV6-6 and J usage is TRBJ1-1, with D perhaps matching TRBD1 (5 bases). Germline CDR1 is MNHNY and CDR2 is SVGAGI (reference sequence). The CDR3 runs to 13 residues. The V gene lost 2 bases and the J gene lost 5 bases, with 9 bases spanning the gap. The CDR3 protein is CASSYGAGTEAFF. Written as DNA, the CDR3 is TGTGCCAGCAGTTACGGGGCAGGGACTGAAGCTTTCTTT.

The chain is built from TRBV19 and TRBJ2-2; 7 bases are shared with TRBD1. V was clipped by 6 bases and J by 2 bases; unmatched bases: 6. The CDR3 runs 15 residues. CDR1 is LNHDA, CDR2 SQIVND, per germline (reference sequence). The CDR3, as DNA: TGTGCCAGTAGAAACGACAGGGTTAACACCGGGGAGCTGTTTTTT. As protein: CASRNDRVNTGELFF.

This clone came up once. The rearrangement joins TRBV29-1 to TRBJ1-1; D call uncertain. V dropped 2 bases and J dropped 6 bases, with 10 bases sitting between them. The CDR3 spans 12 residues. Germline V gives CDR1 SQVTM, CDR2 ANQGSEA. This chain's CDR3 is CSVEQPRAEAFF. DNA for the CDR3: TGCAGCGTTGAACAACCCCGGGCTGAAGCTTTCTTT.

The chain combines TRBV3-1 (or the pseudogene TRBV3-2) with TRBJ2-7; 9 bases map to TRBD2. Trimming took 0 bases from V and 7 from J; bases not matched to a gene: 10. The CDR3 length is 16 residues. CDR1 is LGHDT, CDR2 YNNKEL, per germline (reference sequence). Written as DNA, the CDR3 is TGTGCCAGCAGCCAAGATGGTTTAAGGACTAGCGTTGAGCAGTACTTC. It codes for CASSQDGLRTSVEQYF.

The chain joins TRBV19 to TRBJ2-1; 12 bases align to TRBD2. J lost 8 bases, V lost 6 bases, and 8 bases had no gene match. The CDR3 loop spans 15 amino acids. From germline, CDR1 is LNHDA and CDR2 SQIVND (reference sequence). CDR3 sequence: CASRLSSGRADEQFF. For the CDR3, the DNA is TGTGCCAGTAGACTCTCTAGCGGGAGGGCCGATGAGCAGTTCTTC.

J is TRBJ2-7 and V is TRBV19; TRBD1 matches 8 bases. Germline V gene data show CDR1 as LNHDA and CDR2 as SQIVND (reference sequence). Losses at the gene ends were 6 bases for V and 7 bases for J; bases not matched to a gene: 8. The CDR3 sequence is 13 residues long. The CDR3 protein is CASSRGLASEQYF. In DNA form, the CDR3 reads TGTGCCAGTAGCAGGGGGCTAGCGTCAGAGCAGTACTTC.

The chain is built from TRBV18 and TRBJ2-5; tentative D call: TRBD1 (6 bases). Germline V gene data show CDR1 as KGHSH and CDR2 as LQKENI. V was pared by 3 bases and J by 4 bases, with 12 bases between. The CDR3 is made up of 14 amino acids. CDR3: CASSPTGMVETQYF. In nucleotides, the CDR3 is TGTGCCAGCTCACCTACAGGGATGGTAGAGACCCAGTACTTC.

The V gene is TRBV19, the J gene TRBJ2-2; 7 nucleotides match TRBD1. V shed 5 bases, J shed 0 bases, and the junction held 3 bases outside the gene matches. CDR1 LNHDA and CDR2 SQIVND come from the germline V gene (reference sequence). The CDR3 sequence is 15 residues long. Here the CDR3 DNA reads TGTGCCAGTAGTCGGGACAGAGCGAACACCGGGGAGCTGTTTTTT. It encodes CASSRDRANTGELFF.

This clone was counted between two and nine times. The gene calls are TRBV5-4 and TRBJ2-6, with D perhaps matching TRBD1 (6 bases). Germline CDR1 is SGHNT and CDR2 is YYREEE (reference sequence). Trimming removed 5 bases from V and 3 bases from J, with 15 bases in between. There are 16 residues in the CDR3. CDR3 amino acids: CASRASGGFGANVLTF. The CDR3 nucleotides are TGTGCCAGCAGAGCTAGTGGGGGCTTTGGGGCCAACGTCCTGACTTTC.

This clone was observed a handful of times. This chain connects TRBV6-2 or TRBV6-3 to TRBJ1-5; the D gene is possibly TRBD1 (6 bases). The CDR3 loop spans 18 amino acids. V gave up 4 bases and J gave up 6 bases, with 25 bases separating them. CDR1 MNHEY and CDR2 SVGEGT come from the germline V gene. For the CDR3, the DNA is TGTGCCAGCAGTTCGGACGACAGGTTAATCGGCCGGAGTCAGCCCCAGCATTTT. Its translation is CASSSDDRLIGRSQPQHF.